What follows describes a single T cell receptor beta chain. Its specificity is not known. This specimen comes from a study of T cell responses to AZD1222 COVID-19 vaccine. The study, taken as a whole, reports: Females made up more of the donors, who were largely white British, and clonal diversity may have come out too low. Reports say nearly half of spike-specific TCRs go after unmutated variant regions. Spike was spanned by vaccine-associated CD4 TCRs, with dominance at 160-218 and 743-854.

Sequenced by immunoSEQ multiplex PCR; TCRdb stores in-frame clones only, minus some. This table holds about 200,000 clones, around 93% found once. V shed 11 bases and J shed 7 bases, with 18 bases lying between them. CDR1 is MNHEY and CDR2 is SVGAGI in the germline V gene. This CDR3 is built from 14 residues. The sequence derives from an adult in good health. The specimen was peripheral blood, collected on day 0 of MenACWY control vaccination. The chain combines TRBV6-5 with TRBJ1-6; D not resolved. DNA for the CDR3: TGTGCCCTCACCGGGGAGTTGAGGAATTCACCCCTCCACTTT. Translation gives CALTGELRNSPLHF.